This entry lists 18 T cell receptor beta chains sequenced from one sample in a study of CD8 T cells in Susac syndrome. RNA, at roughly 0.5 to 1 ug, was reverse transcribed with random hexamers. TCRdb used MiXCR to reprocess the immunoSEQ multiplex PCR reads, holding one entry per CDR3 protein. The sample lists 350,000 to 550,000 distinct CDR3 sequences, approximately 85% occurring once. Sequenced material: CD8+ T cells from PBMCs. Receptors originate from a human donor with multiple sclerosis.

The CDR3 nucleotides are TGTGCCAGCAGCTTAGTACCCTGGGGGCGGCGGGAAATCCCACAGGGCTACAATGAGCAGTTCTTC. Its protein product is CASSLVPWGRREIPQGYNEQFF. The chain uses TRBV7-6 and TRBJ2-1; D is tentatively TRBD1 or TRBD2 (6 bases each). CDR3 length: 22 residues. Germline values: CDR1 SGHVS, CDR2 FNYEAQ. Trimming shortened V by 1 base and J by 3 bases, and 31 bases separated the two germline ends.

With regard to this clonotype: Being one base from a much bigger clone, this may be a read error. J is TRBJ1-1 and V is TRBV20-1; 7 positions match TRBD1. CDR3 length equals 13 residues. The germline V gene has CDR1 DFQATT and CDR2 SNEGSKA (reference sequence). The CDR3 protein is CSARTGRGPEASF. The DNA for the CDR3 is TGCAGTGCTAGGACAGGGAGGGGGCCTGAAGCTTCCTTT.

A few counts support this clonotype. This rearrangement joins TRBV6-1 to TRBJ2-1, with TRBD1 matching over 8 bases. Germline lookup yields CDR1 MNHNS and CDR2 SASEGT. V lost 5 bases to trimming and J lost 2 bases; unmatched junction nucleotides: 11. The CDR3 has 17 amino acids. CDR3 loop: CASSSRDRQAPYNEQFF. Written as DNA, the CDR3 is TGTGCCAGCAGTAGCCGGGACAGGCAAGCCCCCTACAATGAGCAGTTCTTC.

The chain employs TRBV30 and TRBJ1-1; a possible D gene is TRBD1 (5 bases). Between the trimmed V and J ends, which lost 4 bases and 1 base, there was a span of 13 bases. This CDR3 comprises 14 residues. The germline V gene has CDR1 GTSNPN and CDR2 SVGIG (reference sequence). For the CDR3, the DNA is TGTGCCTGGACAAGATTCGGGGGGAACACTGAAGCTTTCTTT. Protein sequence: CAWTRFGGNTEAFF.

The chain combines TRBV29-1 with TRBJ2-1; TRBD2 aligns across 10 bases. The germline V gene encodes CDR1 SQVTM and CDR2 ANQGSEA. J gave up 4 bases and V 4 bases, and 7 bases lay outside the gene matches. The CDR3 has 15 residues. The DNA of the CDR3 is TGCAGCGTTGTGAAAGCGGGAGGGGGTTACAATGAGCAGTTCTTC. Protein sequence: CSVVKAGGGYNEQFF.

This clonotype occurred once. The V call is TRBV6-1, the J call TRBJ1-5, with D maybe TRBD1 (5 bases). Per germline, CDR1 MNHNS and CDR2 SASEGT. Trimming cost V 2 bases and J 5 bases, with 16 bases left between them. The CDR3 totals 16 residues. The CDR3, as DNA: TGTGCCAGCAGTGAATTGGTGGCGGGGGGGTATCAGCCCCAGCATTTT. Encoded protein: CASSELVAGGYQPQHF.

V gene TRBV12-3 or TRBV12-4 combines with J gene TRBJ2-7; possible D gene TRBD1, 6 bases. The CDR3 has 14 residues. V was pared by 5 bases and J by 2 bases, with 13 bases between. The CDR3 DNA is TGTGCCAGCAGTATCCGGGACAACCCCTACGAGCAGTACTTC. Translating gives CASSIRDNPYEQYF.

V and J are TRBV3-1 and TRBJ2-5; weak D call: TRBD1 (6 bases). The V gene's germline CDR1 is LGHDT and CDR2 YNNKEL (reference sequence). V lost 0 bases and J lost 3, with 17 bases in between. The CDR3 totals 17 residues. The CDR3 protein is CASSQDAAGEWEETQYF. The CDR3 nucleotides are TGTGCCAGCAGCCAAGATGCGGCAGGGGAGTGGGAAGAGACCCAGTACTTC.

V usage is TRBV27 and J usage is TRBJ2-7; no clear D gene. With 5 bases removed from V and 3 bases from J, the gap between germline ends came to 17 bases. The germline V gene has CDR1 MNHEY and CDR2 SMNVEV (reference sequence). CDR3 length: 15 residues. The CDR3 loop is CASSPTPWGDYEQYF. The CDR3 DNA follows: TGTGCCAGCAGTCCGACACCATGGGGTGACTACGAGCAGTACTTC.

This chain uses TRBV19 with TRBJ2-7, with 13 nucleotides matching TRBD2. CDR3 length equals 17 residues. Per the germline V gene, CDR1 is LNHDA and CDR2 is SQIVND (reference sequence). Trimming removed 3 bases from V and 4 bases from J; junction bases left unmatched: 9. CDR3 nucleotides: TGTGCCAGTAGTATGGGCCTACTAGCGGGAGGGCCGTACGAGCAGTACTTC. It yields the protein CASSMGLLAGGPYEQYF.

This clonotype appeared a single time. V and J are TRBV20-1 and TRBJ1-1; no clear D. The length of the CDR3 is 12 residues. The germline V gene encodes CDR1 DFQATT and CDR2 SNEGSKA (reference sequence). With 2 bases removed from V and 8 bases from J, the gap between germline ends came to 12 bases. The DNA for the CDR3 is TGCAGTGCTAGATTTACGGACGCAGAAGCTTTCTTT. This encodes CSARFTDAEAFF.

The chain links TRBV29-1 to TRBJ2-1, with 12 bases aligning to TRBD2. J gave up 5 bases and V 3 bases, and 8 bases lay outside the gene matches. The germline V gene encodes CDR1 SQVTM and CDR2 ANQGSEA. The CDR3 is made up of 16 amino acids. The CDR3 sequence is CSVDPRLAGADNEQFF. Here the CDR3 DNA reads TGCAGCGTTGACCCACGACTAGCGGGAGCCGACAATGAGCAGTTCTTC.

There are a few counts of this clonotype. This chain links TRBV5-4 with TRBJ1-2; unclear D gene. Germline V gene lookup returns CDR1 SGHNT and CDR2 YYREEE (reference sequence). V gave up 1 base and J gave up 0 bases, with 1 base separating them. The CDR3 contains 12 residues. DNA of the CDR3: TGTGCCAGCAGCTTGTCTAACTATGGCTACACCTTC. Translation gives CASSLSNYGYTF.

The gene calls are TRBV28 and TRBJ2-6; possibly TRBD1 or TRBD2 for D (5 bases each). In germline, CDR1 is MDHEN, CDR2 SYDVKM. V was clipped by 5 bases and J by 2 bases, with 10 bases between them. The CDR3 has 15 residues. The CDR3, as DNA: TGTGCCAGCAGTCTCGGGGCAACTGGGGCCAACGTCCTGACTTTC. Encoded protein: CASSLGATGANVLTF.

This clonotype occurred once. The genes are TRBV27 and TRBJ2-3; no definite D call. CDR3 length: 17 residues. Trimming cost V 1 base and J 2 bases, with 16 bases left between them. Germline CDR1 and CDR2: MNHEY and SMNVEV (reference sequence). The CDR3 DNA reads TGTGCCAGCAGTTTATGGTCCAGGCTACTTGACACAGATACGCAGTATTTT. Its translation is CASSLWSRLLDTDTQYF.

With respect to this clonotype: The CDR3 does not close with the conserved phenylalanine or tryptophan, likely indicating a read error. V is TRBV5-1 and J is TRBJ1-1; a weak D match, TRBD1 (6 bases). CDR3 length: 12 amino acids. Trimming stripped 9 bases from V and 6 bases from J, with 15 bases between. Germline V lookup: CDR1 SGHRS, CDR2 YFSETQ. For the CDR3, the DNA is TGCGCCACCTCGGGGGGGGCCGCTGAAGCTTTCTCT. It specifies CATSGGAAEAFS.

V and J are TRBV3-1 and TRBJ1-2, with D possibly matching TRBD1 (6 bases). Trimming cost V 1 base and J 8 bases, with 8 bases left between them. The CDR3 totals 12 residues. The germline gives CDR1 LGHDT, CDR2 YNNKEL (reference sequence). CDR3 DNA: TGTGCCAGCAGCCAAGTTACAGGGGGCTACACCTTC. Amino acids: CASSQVTGGYTF.

This clonotype was detected once. The V and J genes are TRBV27 and TRBJ2-3; the D gene is possibly TRBD2 (5 bases). CDR1 is MNHEY, CDR2 SMNVEV, per germline (reference sequence). The CDR3 covers 16 residues. Between the trimmed V and J ends, which lost 7 bases and 2 bases, there was a span of 19 bases. CDR3 loop: CASNDPKRSDTDTQYF. The CDR3 DNA reads TGTGCCAGCAACGATCCTAAGCGGAGCGACACAGATACGCAGTATTTT.